These 11 T cell receptor beta chains were all obtained from the same sample, sequenced in a study of metastatic and nonmetastatic thyroid tumors. Prior to thyroid surgery, none of the patients had received any treatment. Via MiXCR, TCRdb re-called the PCR reads. The sample holds about 30,000 clones; around 20% are singletons and the top ten take approximately 40%. The material sequenced was blood. These receptors all come from a female donor with papillary thyroid cancer or a benign thyroid nodule (not recorded which). Some clones in this sample may be carry-over from other donors' samples.

This clone has more than one count but fewer than ten. The V and J genes are TRBV6-1 and TRBJ1-1; D perhaps matches TRBD1 (5 bases). This CDR3 is built from 14 residues. In germline, CDR1 is MNHNS, CDR2 SASEGT. V was clipped by 7 bases and J by 2 bases, with 14 bases between them. The CDR3 bases are TGTGCCAGCAACACACGGGGGACCAACACTGAAGCTTTCTTT. Its protein product is CASNTRGTNTEAFF.

The table lists this clone with many counts. The chain employs TRBV30 and TRBJ1-5; TRBD1 is a possible D gene (5 bases). Germline V gene data show CDR1 as GTSNPN and CDR2 as SVGIG (reference sequence). This CDR3 comprises 13 residues. Trimming left V 3 bases short and J 7 bases short, with 13 bases between. The CDR3 protein is CAWSERGTQPQHF. DNA for the CDR3: TGTGCCTGGAGCGAGAGGGGAACACAGCCCCAGCATTTT.

This clone appeared many times. The chain recombines TRBV27 with TRBJ1-1; TRBD1 agrees at 8 bases. CDR3 length: 12 amino acids. V dropped 6 bases and J dropped 8; count of bases not matched to a gene: 5. CDR1 MNHEY and CDR2 SMNVEV come from the germline V gene (reference sequence). This chain's CDR3 is CASRPGQGEAFF. As DNA, the CDR3 is TGTGCCAGCAGACCCGGACAGGGCGAAGCTTTCTTT.

The V and J genes are TRBV7-9 and TRBJ2-2; maybe TRBD1 (6 bases). The germline CDR1 and CDR2 sequences are SEHNR and FQNEAQ (reference sequence). Trimming took 3 bases from V and 6 from J, leaving 8 bases between them. The CDR3 contains 13 residues. CDR3 sequence (DNA): TGTGCCAGCAGCTTCAGGGGTGCCGGGGAGCTGTTTTTT. This gives the protein CASSFRGAGELFF.

This clone was counted a few times. The chain is built from TRBV28 and TRBJ1-1, with 7 bases identical to TRBD1. Germline V gene sequence: CDR1 MDHEN, CDR2 SYDVKM. V lost 3 bases to trimming and J lost 0 bases; unmatched junction nucleotides: 13. This CDR3 contains 18 residues. The CDR3 bases are TGTGCCAGCAGTTTTATCTCACAGGGGCTTTTTCTGAACACTGAAGCTTTCTTT. This encodes CASSFISQGLFLNTEAFF. The complete variable domain, with remaining parts taken from reference TRBV28 and TRBJ1-1, reads DVKVTQSSRYLVKRTGEKVFLECVQDMDHENMFWYRQDPGLGLRLIYFSYDVKMKEKGDIPEGYSVSREKKERFSLILESASTNQTSMYLCASSFISQGLFLNTEAFFGQGTRLTVV.

This clone was seen more than once but under ten times. The chain employs TRBV6-1 and TRBJ2-7; D is uncertain. CDR3 length: 16 amino acids. Germline CDR1 and CDR2: MNHNS and SASEGT. V was pared by 5 bases and J by 3 bases, with 20 bases between. DNA for the CDR3: TGTGCCAGCAGTACCGTTCGCGTGGGTCCGAACTACGAGCAGTACTTC. Residues: CASSTVRVGPNYEQYF.

This clone was counted at least ten times. This rearrangement joins TRBV5-1 to TRBJ1-1, with D hard to call. This CDR3 is 16 amino acids long. The ends were cut back, 0 bases at V and 0 bases at J, with 12 bases in the middle. CDR1 and CDR2 from the germline V gene are SGHRS and YFSETQ. The CDR3 sequence is CASSLDNPSLNTEAFF. In nucleotides, the CDR3 is TGCGCCAGCAGCTTGGACAACCCTTCATTGAACACTGAAGCTTTCTTT.

This clone has a count of ten or more. The chain uses TRBV3-1 and TRBJ2-7; 10 bases align to TRBD1. The CDR3 covers 14 residues. Germline CDR1 and CDR2: LGHDT and YNNKEL (reference sequence). V trimming: 4 bases; J trimming: 2 bases; junction bases outside the gene matches: 2. This CDR3 is CASSRGTGAYEQYF. As DNA, the CDR3 is TGTGCCAGCAGCCGAGGGACAGGGGCCTACGAGCAGTACTTC.

With respect to this clone: An end of the junction does not agree with germline; a read error may underlie this. The chain joins TRBV4-2 to TRBJ1-6; no clear D. The CDR3 sequence is 14 residues long. Germline V gene lookup returns CDR1 LGHNA and CDR2 YNFKEQ. CDR3: CASSPPGSGSPVVF. CDR3 coding DNA: TGTGCCAGCAGCCCACCGGGTAGCGGTTCACCAGTCGTCTTT.

V and J are TRBV30 and TRBJ1-1; D may be TRBD1 (6 bases). V shed 3 bases and J shed 1 base, with 12 bases lying between them. The CDR3 contains 14 residues. Germline V gives CDR1 GTSNPN, CDR2 SVGIG (reference sequence). The CDR3 region is CAWRQGWWNTEAFF. CDR3 sequence (DNA): TGTGCCTGGAGGCAGGGGTGGTGGAACACTGAAGCTTTCTTT. Looking up the rest from reference TRBV30 and TRBJ1-1 gives the full variable domain: SQTIHQWPATLVQPVGSPLSLECTVEGTSNPNLYWYRQAAGRGLQLLFYSVGIGQISSEVPQNLSASRPQDRQFILSSKKLLLSDSGFYLCAWRQGWWNTEAFFGQGTRLTVV.

This clone was detected many times. The chain joins TRBV6-1 to TRBJ1-1; TRBD1 aligns across 9 bases. The trim removed 1 base at V and 6 bases at J, leaving 0 bases unmatched. Germline values: CDR1 MNHNS, CDR2 SASEGT. This CDR3 region has 13 residues. CDR3 nucleotides: TGTGCCAGCAGTGAAGGGGACAGGGCTGAAGCTTTCTTT. Protein product: CASSEGDRAEAFF.